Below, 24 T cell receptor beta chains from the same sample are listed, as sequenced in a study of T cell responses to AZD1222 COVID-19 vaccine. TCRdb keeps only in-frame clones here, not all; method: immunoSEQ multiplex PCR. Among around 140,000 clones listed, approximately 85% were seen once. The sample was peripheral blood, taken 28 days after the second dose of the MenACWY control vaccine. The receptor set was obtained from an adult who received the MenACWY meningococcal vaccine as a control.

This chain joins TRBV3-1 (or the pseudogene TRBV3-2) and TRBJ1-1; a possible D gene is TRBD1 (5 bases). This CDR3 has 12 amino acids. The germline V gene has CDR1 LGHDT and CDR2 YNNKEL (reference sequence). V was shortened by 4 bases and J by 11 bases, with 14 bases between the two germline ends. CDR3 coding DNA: TGTGCCAGCAGCCCGAGGGCAGGGTACGCTTTCTTT. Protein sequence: CASSPRAGYAFF.

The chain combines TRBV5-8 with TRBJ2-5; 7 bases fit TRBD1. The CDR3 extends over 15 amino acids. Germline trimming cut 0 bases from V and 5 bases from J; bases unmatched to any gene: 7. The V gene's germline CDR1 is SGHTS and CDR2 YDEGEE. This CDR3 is CASSLGKQGSETQYF. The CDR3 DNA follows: TGTGCCAGCAGCTTGGGGAAACAGGGGAGTGAGACCCAGTACTTC.

CDR3 coding DNA: TGTGCCAGCAGCTCGGTACGGAATGAGCAGTTCTTC. This encodes CASSSVRNEQFF. J is TRBJ2-1 and V is TRBV5-6; D is ambiguous. Germline CDR1 is SGHDT and CDR2 is YYEEEE. V lost 3 bases, J lost 7 bases, and 8 bases lay in between. This CDR3 is built from 12 residues.

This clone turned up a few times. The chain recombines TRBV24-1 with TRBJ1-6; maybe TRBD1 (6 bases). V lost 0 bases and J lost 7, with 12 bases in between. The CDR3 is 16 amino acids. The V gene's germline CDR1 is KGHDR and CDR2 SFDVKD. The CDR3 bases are TGTGCCACCAGTGATTTGAGGGGGATGAGGAATTCACCCCTCCACTTT. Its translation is CATSDLRGMRNSPLHF.

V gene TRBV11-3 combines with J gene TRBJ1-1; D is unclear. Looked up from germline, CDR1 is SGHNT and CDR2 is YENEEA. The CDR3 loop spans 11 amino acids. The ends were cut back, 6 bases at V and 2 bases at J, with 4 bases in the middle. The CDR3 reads CASSKNTEAFF. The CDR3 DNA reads TGTGCCAGCAGTAAAAACACTGAAGCTTTCTTT.

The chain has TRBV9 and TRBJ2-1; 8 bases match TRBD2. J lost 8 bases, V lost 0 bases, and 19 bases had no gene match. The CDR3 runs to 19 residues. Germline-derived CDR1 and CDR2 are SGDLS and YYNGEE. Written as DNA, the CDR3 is TGTGCCAGCAGCGTAGTGCGGGGGGCGGGAACGGTGTCTTGGGATGAGCAGTTCTTC. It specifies CASSVVRGAGTVSWDEQFF.

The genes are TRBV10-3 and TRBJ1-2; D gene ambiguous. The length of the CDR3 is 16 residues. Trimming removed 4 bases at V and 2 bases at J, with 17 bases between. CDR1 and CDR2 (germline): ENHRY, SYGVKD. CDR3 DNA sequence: TGTGCCATCAGTGGGCCCCGGACCGGGGTAAACTATGGCTACACCTTC. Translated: CAISGPRTGVNYGYTF.

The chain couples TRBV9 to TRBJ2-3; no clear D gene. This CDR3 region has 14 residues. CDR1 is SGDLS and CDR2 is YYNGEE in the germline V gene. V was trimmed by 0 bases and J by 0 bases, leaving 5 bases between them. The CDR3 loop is CASSVVSSTDTQYF. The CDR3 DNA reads TGTGCCAGCAGCGTAGTTTCCAGCACAGATACGCAGTATTTT.

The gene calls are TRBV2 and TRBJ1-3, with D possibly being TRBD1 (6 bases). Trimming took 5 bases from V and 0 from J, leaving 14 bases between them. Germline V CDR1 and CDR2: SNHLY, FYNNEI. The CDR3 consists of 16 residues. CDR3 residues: CASSTSGQSSGNTIYF. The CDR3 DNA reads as TGTGCCAGCAGTACATCTGGACAGTCCTCTGGAAACACCATATATTTT.

CDR3 nucleotide sequence: TGTGCCAGCAGTTTGGACGACAGGGGCCTCGAAGCTTTCTTT. Translation gives CASSLDDRGLEAFF. The V and J genes are TRBV27 and TRBJ1-1; 8 nucleotides match TRBD1. Germline V gene lookup returns CDR1 MNHEY and CDR2 SMNVEV (reference sequence). The CDR3 contains 14 residues. Germline trimming cut 3 bases from V and 8 bases from J; bases unmatched to any gene: 8.

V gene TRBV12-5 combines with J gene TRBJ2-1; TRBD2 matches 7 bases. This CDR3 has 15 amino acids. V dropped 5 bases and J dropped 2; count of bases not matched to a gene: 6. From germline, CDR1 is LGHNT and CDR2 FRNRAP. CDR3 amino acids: CASGEAGVAYNEQFF. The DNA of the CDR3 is TGTGCTAGTGGTGAGGCGGGAGTCGCCTACAATGAGCAGTTCTTC.

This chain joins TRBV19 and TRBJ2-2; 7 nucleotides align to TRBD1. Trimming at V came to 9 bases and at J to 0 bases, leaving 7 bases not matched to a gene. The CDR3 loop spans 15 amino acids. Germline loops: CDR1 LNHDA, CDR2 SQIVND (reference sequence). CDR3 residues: CASRPGQTNTGELFF. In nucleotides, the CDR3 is TGTGCCAGCCGACCGGGACAGACGAACACCGGGGAGCTGTTTTTT. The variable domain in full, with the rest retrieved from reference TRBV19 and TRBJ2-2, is DGGITQSPKYLFRKEGQNVTLSCEQNLNHDAMYWYRQDPGQGLRLIYYSQIVNDFQKGDIAEGYSVSREKKESFPLTVTSAQKNPTAFYLCASRPGQTNTGELFFGEGSRLTVL.

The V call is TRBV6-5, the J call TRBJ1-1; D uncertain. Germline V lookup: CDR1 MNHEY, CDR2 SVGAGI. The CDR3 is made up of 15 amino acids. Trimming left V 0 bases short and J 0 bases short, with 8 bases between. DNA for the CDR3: TGTGCCAGCAGTTACTCGAGGTCCATGAACACTGAAGCTTTCTTT. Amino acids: CASSYSRSMNTEAFF.

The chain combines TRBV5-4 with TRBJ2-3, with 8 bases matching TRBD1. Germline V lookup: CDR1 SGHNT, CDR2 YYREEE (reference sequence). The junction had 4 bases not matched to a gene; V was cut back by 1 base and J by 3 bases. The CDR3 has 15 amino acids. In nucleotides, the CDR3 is TGTGCCAGCAGCTTGCAGGGGGCTGGTACAGATACGCAGTATTTT. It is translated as CASSLQGAGTDTQYF.

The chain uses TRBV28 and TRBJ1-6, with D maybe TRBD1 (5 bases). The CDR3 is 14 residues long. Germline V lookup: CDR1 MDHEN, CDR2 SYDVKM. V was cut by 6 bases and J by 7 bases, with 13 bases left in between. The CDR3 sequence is CASSDQGRNSPLHF. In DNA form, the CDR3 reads TGTGCCAGCAGCGATCAGGGACGGAATTCACCCCTCCACTTT.

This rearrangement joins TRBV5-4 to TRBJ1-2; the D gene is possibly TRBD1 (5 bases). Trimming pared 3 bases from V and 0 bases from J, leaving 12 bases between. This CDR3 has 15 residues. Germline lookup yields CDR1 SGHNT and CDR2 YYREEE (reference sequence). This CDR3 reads CASSSIFRANYGYTF. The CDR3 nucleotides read TGTGCCAGCAGCTCGATCTTCAGGGCTAACTATGGCTACACCTTC. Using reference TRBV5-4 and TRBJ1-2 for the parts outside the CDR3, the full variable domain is ETGVTQSPTHLIKTRGQQVTLRCSSQSGHNTVSWYQQALGQGPQFIFQYYREEENGRGNFPPRFSGLQFPNYSSELNVNALELDDSALYLCASSSIFRANYGYTFGSGTRLTVV.

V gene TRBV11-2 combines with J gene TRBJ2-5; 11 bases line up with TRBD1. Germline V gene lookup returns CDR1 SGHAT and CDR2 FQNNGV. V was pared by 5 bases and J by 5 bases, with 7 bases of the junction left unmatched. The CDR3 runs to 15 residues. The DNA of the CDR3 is TGTGCCAGCAGCCCCTGGACAGGGGGCCTGGAGACCCAGTACTTC. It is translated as CASSPWTGGLETQYF. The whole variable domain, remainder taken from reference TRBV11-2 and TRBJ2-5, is EAGVAQSPRYKIIEKRQSVAFWCNPISGHATLYWYQQILGQGPKLLIQFQNNGVVDDSQLPKDRFSAERLKGVDSTLKIQPAKLEDSAVYLCASSPWTGGLETQYFGPGTRLLVL.

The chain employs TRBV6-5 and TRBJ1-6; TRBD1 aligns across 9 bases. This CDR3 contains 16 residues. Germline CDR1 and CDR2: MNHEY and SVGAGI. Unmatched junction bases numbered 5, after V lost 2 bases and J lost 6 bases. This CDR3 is CASSYLQGASNSPLHF. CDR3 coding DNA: TGTGCCAGCAGTTACCTACAGGGGGCTTCTAATTCACCCCTCCACTTT.

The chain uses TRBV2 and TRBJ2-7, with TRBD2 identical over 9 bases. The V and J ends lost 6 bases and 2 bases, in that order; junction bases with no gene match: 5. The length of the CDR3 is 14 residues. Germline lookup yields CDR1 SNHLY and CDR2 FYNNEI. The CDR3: CASSRLAGPYEQYF. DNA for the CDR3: TGTGCCAGCAGCCGGCTAGCGGGACCCTACGAGCAGTACTTC.

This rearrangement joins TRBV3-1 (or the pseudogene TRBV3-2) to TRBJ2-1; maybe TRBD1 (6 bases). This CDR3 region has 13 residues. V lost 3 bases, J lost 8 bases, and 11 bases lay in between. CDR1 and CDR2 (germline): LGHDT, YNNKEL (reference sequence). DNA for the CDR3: TGTGCCAGCAGCCACGCCTCAGGGGATGAGCAGTTCTTC. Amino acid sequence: CASSHASGDEQFF.

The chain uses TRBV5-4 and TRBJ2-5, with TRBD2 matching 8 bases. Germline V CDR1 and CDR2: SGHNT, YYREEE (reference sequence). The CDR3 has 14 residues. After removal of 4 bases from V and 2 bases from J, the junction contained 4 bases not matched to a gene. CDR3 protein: CASSRAGAQETQYF. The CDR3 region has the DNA TGTGCCAGCAGCCGAGCGGGAGCTCAAGAGACCCAGTACTTC.

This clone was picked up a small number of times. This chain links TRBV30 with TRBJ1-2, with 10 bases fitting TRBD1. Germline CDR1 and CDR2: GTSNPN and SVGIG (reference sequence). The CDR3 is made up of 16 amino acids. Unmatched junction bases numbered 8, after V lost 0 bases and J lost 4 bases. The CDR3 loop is CAWSVPPGQGLYGYTF. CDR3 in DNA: TGTGCCTGGAGTGTCCCCCCGGGACAGGGGCTCTATGGCTACACCTTC.

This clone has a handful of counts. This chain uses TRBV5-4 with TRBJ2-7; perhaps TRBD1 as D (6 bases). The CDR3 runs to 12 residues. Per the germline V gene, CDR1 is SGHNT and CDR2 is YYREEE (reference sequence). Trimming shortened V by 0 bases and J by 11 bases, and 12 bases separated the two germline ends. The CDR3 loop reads CASSLDRDHKYF. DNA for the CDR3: TGTGCCAGCAGCTTGGACAGGGACCATAAGTACTTC.

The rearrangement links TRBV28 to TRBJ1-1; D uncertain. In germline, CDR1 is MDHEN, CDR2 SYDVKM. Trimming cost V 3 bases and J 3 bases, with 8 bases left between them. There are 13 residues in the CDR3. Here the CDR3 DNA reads TGTGCCAGCAGTTTTCGGGGATACACTGAAGCTTTCTTT. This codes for CASSFRGYTEAFF. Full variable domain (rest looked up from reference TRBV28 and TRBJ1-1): DVKVTQSSRYLVKRTGEKVFLECVQDMDHENMFWYRQDPGLGLRLIYFSYDVKMKEKGDIPEGYSVSREKKERFSLILESASTNQTSMYLCASSFRGYTEAFFGQGTRLTVV.